The 8 T cell receptor beta chains in this list originate from one sample, sequenced in a study of cytomegalovirus exposure and HLA in healthy donors. Researchers ran the PCR with 60 Vbeta and 13 Jbeta primers. Profiled with immunoSEQ multiplex PCR; TCRdb holds only in-frame clones, not every one. The top ten clones hold approximately 9.7% of a sample with 140,000 or so clones, about 80% of them seen once. The sample consisted of PBMCs. The source of these receptors is a woman in her fifties or sixties in good health and CMV-seropositive.

The rearrangement joins TRBV6-5 to TRBJ2-5; D unresolved. The DNA end is more similar to TRBJ2-7, so the J call may be wrong. This CDR3 has 14 amino acids. Germline CDR1 MNHEY, CDR2 SVGAGI. In DNA, the CDR3 is TGTGCCAGCAGTTACGGTGGAGCACGCTACGAGCAGTACTTC. Translation gives CASSYGGARYEQYF.

The genes are TRBV29-1 and TRBJ2-2, with no clear D. The V end lost 7 bases, the J end lost 3 bases, and 12 bases lay between the germline ends. Germline V CDR1 and CDR2: SQVTM, ANQGSEA. This CDR3 has 13 amino acids. The CDR3 DNA sequence: TGCAGCGGGAGTGCTTTAGACACCGGGGAGCTGTTTTTT. Translation gives CSGSALDTGELFF.

The genes are TRBV2 and TRBJ1-5; D call uncertain. Per germline, CDR1 SNHLY and CDR2 FYNNEI. The CDR3 contains 14 residues. Trimming pared 2 bases from V and 6 bases from J, leaving 11 bases between. The CDR3 loop reads CASSEREPPQPQHF. CDR3 coding DNA: TGTGCCAGCAGTGAAAGGGAGCCACCTCAGCCCCAGCATTTT. The full variable domain, with the rest looked up from reference TRBV2 and TRBJ1-5, is EPEVTQTPSHQVTQMGQEVILRCVPISNHLYFYWYRQILGQKVEFLVSFYNNEISEKSEIFDDQFSVERPDGSNFTLKIRSTKLEDSAMYFCASSEREPPQPQHFGDGTRLSIL.

The rearrangement uses TRBV5-1 and TRBJ2-7; 8 bases match TRBD2. Germline V gene data show CDR1 as SGHRS and CDR2 as YFSETQ. J was trimmed by 1 base and V by 5 bases; bases with no gene match: 8. The CDR3 extends over 15 amino acids. The CDR3 here is CASRALAGGSYEQYF. CDR3 nucleotide sequence: TGCGCCAGCAGGGCCCTAGCGGGTGGTTCCTACGAGCAGTACTTC.

The chain employs TRBV29-1 and TRBJ1-1; D remains unclear. This CDR3 has 13 amino acids. Per germline, CDR1 SQVTM and CDR2 ANQGSEA. The V gene lost 8 bases and the J gene lost 0 bases, with 13 bases spanning the gap. The CDR3 DNA reads TGCAGCCTATCAGAAACAGTGAACACTGAAGCTTTCTTT. It yields the protein CSLSETVNTEAFF.

The J gene is TRBJ1-5, the V gene TRBV19, with no clear D. The CDR3 spans 15 residues. The germline CDR1 and CDR2 sequences are LNHDA and SQIVND (reference sequence). The V end was cut by 10 bases, the J end by 1 base, with 17 bases between. CDR3 protein: CATAKRRGSNQPQHF. CDR3 sequence (DNA): TGTGCCACAGCCAAACGGAGAGGGAGCAATCAGCCCCAGCATTTT.

The chain has TRBV30 and TRBJ1-4, with 12 nucleotides matching TRBD1. Germline V gene data show CDR1 as GTSNPN and CDR2 as SVGIG (reference sequence). V was pared by 1 base and J by 11 bases, with 5 bases of the junction left unmatched. The CDR3 is 14 residues long. CDR3 nucleotides: TGTGCCTGGAGTGAGGGACAGGGGGCAGGGAAACTGTTTTTT. It specifies CAWSEGQGAGKLFF.

Turning to this clone: A read error may account for a junction end that differs from germline. J is TRBJ2-1 and V is TRBV7-7; tentative D call: TRBD1 (5 bases). The CDR3 is 15 amino acids. CDR1 and CDR2 (germline): SSHAT, FNYEAQ (reference sequence). The CDR3 loop is CASSLGQGISNEQFF. Written as DNA, the CDR3 is TGTGCTAGCAGCTTAGGCCAGGGAATTAGCAATGAGCAGTTCTTC.